This T cell receptor (beta chain) was recovered during a study of lymphopenia after photon versus proton radiotherapy. Germline loops: CDR1 KGHSH, CDR2 LQKENI. V shed 3 bases and J shed 4 bases, with 5 bases lying between them. The CDR3 loop spans 12 amino acids. Generated by immunoSEQ multiplex PCR, the TCRdb table keeps only in-frame clones and is missing some. The data contain about 34,000 clones, nearly 85% of them singletons. This sequence joins TRBV18 and TRBJ2-3; the D is unclear. This clonotype was sampled from a woman in her 70s with pancreatic cancer. The specimen was peripheral blood, collected from a patient treated with proton-based radiotherapy. The CDR3 reads CASSPSSDTQYF. CDR3 sequence (DNA): TGTGCCAGCTCACCTAGCTCAGATACGCAGTATTTT.